This T cell receptor (beta chain) was profiled in a study of control samples from healthy donors and cancer patients. Some clones are missing from TCRdb's copy, which holds only in-frame ones; the method was immunoSEQ multiplex PCR. Of about 94,000 clones listed, about nine tenths are singletons. The CDR3 spans 13 residues. Germline CDR1 and CDR2: SEHNR and FQNEAQ (reference sequence). V was trimmed by 5 bases and J by 4 bases, leaving 11 bases between them. The TCR was taken from a woman in her late teens or twenties in good health. Sequencing was done on a sample of blood. The rearrangement uses TRBV7-9 and TRBJ1-2; D is perhaps TRBD1 (5 bases). The chain's CDR3 is CASSEQGGYGYTF. In nucleotides, the CDR3 is TGTGCCAGCAGCGAGCAGGGTGGCTATGGCTACACCTTC.